This T cell receptor (beta chain) was identified during a study of regulatory T cells in long-lasting Graves disease. Arm-PCR with iRepertoire HTBI primers amplified the CDR3 regions for these TCR beta libraries. TCRdb reprocessed the multiplex PCR reads via MiXCR and lists one record per CDR3 protein. The sample records 350,000 to 500,000 distinct CDR3 sequences, roughly 17% being singletons. V lost 3 bases and J lost 1, with 13 bases in between. This CDR3 is built from 16 residues. As to time point: newly diagnosed GD, antithyroid drugs for less than 3 months. Generation of the TCR library employed RNA extracted from PBMCs. EDTA tubes received about 9.4 milliliters of drawn peripheral blood. The sample holds many counts of this clonotype. The sample was also linked to a second study, of T cells in Graves' hyperthyroidism and ophthalmopathy. That study adds: No progression to ophthalmopathy during 18 months of follow-up defined stable disease. Diagnostic decisions used clinical symptoms, serum thyroxine and TRAb, thyroid ultrasound and orbital computed tomography.

The clonotype originates from a woman between 18 and 29 years old with Graves disease. The sequenced sample was peripheral blood mononuclear cells (PBMCs), obtained at new diagnosis, from a patient treated with antithyroid drugs. The rearrangement uses TRBV12-3 or TRBV12-4 and TRBJ2-1; possible D gene TRBD2, 6 bases. The CDR3 DNA follows: TGTGCCAGCAGTTTCTCGCGGGGCCCTTCCTACAATGAGCAGTTCTTC. Translation: CASSFSRGPSYNEQFF.